This is a list of T cell receptor beta chains from one sample in a study of blood T cell repertoires in COVID-19. TCRdb's copy holds only in-frame clones and misses some; the assay was immunoSEQ multiplex PCR. The table shows approximately 100,000 clones, with 60% to 85% occurring only once. Input material: peripheral blood. All receptors derive from a human donor in a cohort sampled during active or convalescent COVID-19. Each CDR3 is given with its conserved first and last residue. A D gene is named only where the DNA matches it firmly. The listing skips clone size in some rows; elsewhere it reads once, few, many or a size class.

>TRBJ2-7|-|-|TRBV14
CASSQVVGAEQYF
TGTGCCAGCAGCCAAGTTGTAGGGGCCGAGCAGTACTTC
>TRBJ1-5|-|TRBD1|TRBV2
CASSQDRDQPQHF
TGTGCCAGCAGCCAAGACAGGGATCAGCCCCAGCATTTT
>TRBJ2-7|-|TRBD1|TRBV5-5
CASRGDRVRAYEQYF
TGTGCCAGCAGGGGCGACAGGGTACGAGCCTACGAGCAGTACTTC
>TRBJ1-6|-|-|TRBV5-1
CASSLDGDYNSPLHF
TGCGCCAGCAGCTTGGATGGAGACTATAATTCACCCCTCCACTTT
>TRBJ1-6|-|-|TRBV6-5
CATGPSASPLHF
TGTGCCACAGGTCCTTCAGCTTCACCCCTCCACTTT
>TRBJ2-7|-|TRBD2|TRBV7-2
CASSFQRAGGSHEQYF
TGTGCCAGCAGCTTCCAACGAGCGGGAGGTAGCCACGAGCAGTACTTC
>TRBJ1-1|-|-|TRBV7-2
CASSLGPPTEAFF
TGTGCCAGCAGCTTAGGTCCTCCCACTGAAGCTTTCTTT
>TRBJ2-3|-|TRBD2|TRBV11-2
CASSQRLASRDTQYF
TGTGCCAGCAGCCAAAGACTAGCGAGCAGAGATACGCAGTATTTT
>TRBJ2-7|-|TRBD2|TRBV5-1
CASSSGFLRGSEQYF
TGCGCCAGCAGCTCCGGATTTTTGCGGGGGAGCGAGCAGTACTTC
>TRBJ1-4|-|-|TRBV30
CAWSGVIGTNEKLFF
TGTGCCTGGAGTGGAGTCATCGGGACTAATGAAAAACTGTTTTTT
>TRBJ2-1|-|TRBD2|TRBV7-2
CASSSQLAGFNNEQFF
TGTGCCAGCAGCTCCCAGCTAGCGGGGTTTAACAATGAGCAGTTCTTC
>TRBJ2-1|-|TRBD2|TRBV4-3
CASSPRLAGGLSHYNEQFF
TGCGCCAGCAGCCCAAGACTAGCGGGGGGGCTCTCCCATTACAATGAGCAGTTCTTC
>TRBJ1-1|-|-|TRBV5-1
CASSFGSATKNTEAFF
TGCGCCAGCAGCTTCGGTTCCGCCACGAAGAACACTGAAGCTTTCTTT
>TRBJ2-7|-|-|TRBV28
CASAWAPPLYEQYF
TGTGCCAGTGCGTGGGCCCCTCCCCTCTACGAGCAGTACTTC
>TRBJ2-5|-|TRBD2|TRBV11-2
CASSSGLAETQYF
TGTGCCAGCAGCTCTGGACTAGCAGAGACCCAGTACTTC
>TRBJ1-2|-|-|TRBV7-2
CASSLVQGWTNYGYTF
TGTGCCAGCAGCTTAGTTCAGGGTTGGACTAACTATGGCTACACCTTC
>TRBJ2-3|once|-|TRBV28
CASSLHFTGTQYF
TGTGCCAGCAGCCTTCATTTTACGGGTACGCAGTATTTT
>TRBJ2-1|-|TRBD2|TRBV2
CASSALAGGFSQQFF
TGTGCCAGCAGCGCACTAGCGGGGGGTTTTAGCCAGCAGTTCTTC
>TRBJ1-2|-|-|TRBV6-5
CASSQNTYYTF
TGTGCCAGCAGTCAAAATACCTACTACACCTTC
>TRBJ2-3|-|TRBD2|TRBV18
CASSPDRSGGADTQYF
TGTGCCAGCTCACCAGACAGGTCCGGGGGGGCAGATACGCAGTATTTT
>TRBJ2-3|once|TRBD1|TRBV29-1
CSVDRGLNTQYF
TGCAGCGTTGACAGGGGGTTAAATACGCAGTATTTT
>TRBJ2-7|once|TRBD1|TRBV19
CASRSRVGTGVYEQYF
TGTGCCAGTAGGTCCCGGGTTGGGACAGGGGTCTACGAGCAGTACTTC
>TRBJ2-5|-|TRBD1|TRBV28
CASSSTTGRETQYF
TGTGCCAGCAGTTCAACGACAGGGAGAGAGACCCAGTACTTC
>TRBJ1-2|-|-|TRBV12-3/TRBV12-4
CASSLVLGGYTF
TGTGCCAGCAGTTTAGTTCTAGGCGGCTACACCTTC
>TRBJ2-1|-|TRBD2|TRBV28
CASSLFPTSGYNEQFF
TGTGCCAGCAGTTTATTCCCGACTAGCGGATACAATGAGCAGTTCTTC
>TRBJ2-1|-|-|TRBV6-5
CASRSRVNEQFF
TGTGCCAGCAGATCCAGGGTTAATGAGCAGTTCTTC
>TRBJ2-5|-|TRBD2|TRBV18
CASSLSLAGGQETQYF
TGTGCCAGCTCGCTGTCCCTAGCGGGGGGCCAAGAGACCCAGTACTTC
>TRBJ2-7|-|TRBD1|TRBV5-4
CASSPGQGQYYDGQYF
TGTGCCAGCAGCCCGGGACAGGGACAATACTACGACGGGCAGTACTTC
>TRBJ2-1|-|TRBD1|TRBV27
CASGSGQGYYNEQFF
TGTGCCAGCGGCTCGGGACAGGGGTACTACAATGAGCAGTTCTTC
>TRBJ2-1|few|TRBD2|TRBV28
CALGAGGPYQFF
TGTGCCCTCGGAGCGGGAGGGCCGTACCAGTTCTTC
>TRBJ2-3|-|-|TRBV27
CASSLRKITDTQYF
TGTGCCAGCAGTTTGAGGAAGATCACAGATACGCAGTATTTT
>TRBJ2-1|-|-|TRBV10-2
CASRDQKHEQFF
TGCGCCAGCAGAGATCAAAAGCATGAGCAGTTCTTC
>TRBJ1-2|-|TRBD1|TRBV9
CASSASDRGILGGYTF
TGTGCCAGCAGCGCCTCGGACAGGGGCATACTTGGAGGCTACACCTTC
>TRBJ2-4|-|TRBD1|TRBV5-6
CASSLTGVVSIQYF
TGTGCCAGCAGCTTGACAGGGGTGGTGAGCATTCAGTACTTC
>TRBJ2-2|-|TRBD2|TRBV10-3
CAISGLSGRAPPTGELFF
TGTGCCATCAGTGGACTTAGCGGGAGGGCTCCACCCACCGGGGAGCTGTTTTTT
>TRBJ2-7|-|TRBD2|TRBV5-8
CASSPGLYGNYEQYF
TGTGCCAGCAGCCCGGGACTATATGGGAACTACGAGCAGTACTTC
>TRBJ1-5|many|-|TRBV5-6
CASSGGTRGNQPQHF
TGTGCCAGCAGCGGGGGTACCCGGGGGAATCAGCCCCAGCATTTT
>TRBJ2-7|-|TRBD2|TRBV7-2
CASSVSGTSGFGVSYEQYF
TGTGCCAGCAGCGTCTCCGGGACTAGTGGATTCGGGGTCTCCTACGAGCAGTACTTC
>TRBJ2-2|-|TRBD2|TRBV27
CASSLTGTRLNTGELFF
TGTGCCAGCAGTCTAACGGGGACTAGACTGAACACCGGGGAGCTGTTTTTT
>TRBJ2-4|-|TRBD2|TRBV7-2
CASSPAGAGKNIQYF
TGTGCCAGCAGCCCAGCGGGAGCGGGCAAAAACATTCAGTACTTC
>TRBJ1-2|-|-|TRBV5-1
CASSLDRFLSGYTF
TGCGCCAGCAGCTTGGACAGGTTTTTAAGTGGCTACACCTTC
>TRBJ1-2|-|TRBD1|TRBV2
CASRGTQGGYGYTF
TGTGCCAGCAGGGGAACACAGGGGGGCTATGGCTACACCTTC
>TRBJ2-6|-|-|TRBV5-1
CASSLSGTGANVLTF
TGCGCCAGCAGCTTATCGGGGACTGGGGCCAACGTCCTGACTTTC
>TRBJ2-5|-|-|TRBV5-1
CASSPGMSQETQYF
TGCGCCAGCAGTCCAGGGATGAGCCAAGAGACCCAGTACTTC
>TRBJ2-5|-|TRBD2|TRBV6-2/TRBV6-3
CASSQSAGGKETQYF
TGTGCCAGCAGCCAATCAGCGGGAGGAAAAGAGACCCAGTACTTC
>TRBJ2-1|-|-|TRBV24-1
CATSDVRGAFSYNEQFF
TGTGCCACCAGTGACGTCAGGGGGGCCTTCTCCTACAATGAGCAGTTCTTC
>TRBJ1-1|-|-|TRBV27
CASTPGVGGWSTEAFF
TGTGCCAGCACACCCGGGGTAGGGGGATGGAGCACTGAAGCTTTCTTT
>TRBJ2-5|few|-|TRBV12-5
CASGSGKETQYF
TGTGCTAGTGGTTCAGGAAAAGAGACCCAGTACTTC
>TRBJ1-1|once|-|TRBV18
CASSPGWGANTEAFF
TGTGCCAGCTCACCTGGGTGGGGAGCCAACACTGAAGCTTTCTTT
>TRBJ1-2|-|-|TRBV19
CASSSPGHSYGYTF
TGTGCCAGTAGTTCTCCGGGACATTCCTATGGCTACACCTTC